The source of this T cell receptor (beta chain) is a study of T cell responses to AZD1222 COVID-19 vaccine. Analyses pooled second doses at about 4 or about 12 weeks. The length of the CDR3 is 17 residues. Germline CDR1 is SGHAT and CDR2 is FQNNGV. V gave up 0 bases and J gave up 1 base, with 15 bases separating them. Clones were read by immunoSEQ multiplex PCR, and TCRdb kept only the in-frame ones, dropping some. The data contain some 190,000 clones, 80% to 95% of them seen just once; the ten biggest clones take up around 2%. This TCR was sampled from an adult who received the AZD1222 COVID-19 vaccine. The chain has TRBV11-2 and TRBJ1-1, with a weak D call TRBD1 (6 bases). The sample consisted of peripheral blood, taken 28 days after the second AZD1222 dose. The CDR3 bases are TGTGCCAGCAGCTTAGAAGGAAAGGGGGGATGGAACACTGAAGCTTTCTTT. Its protein is CASSLEGKGGWNTEAFF.